The 9 T cell receptor beta chains given below trace back to one sample, sequenced in a study of T and B cells in COVID-19 patients. Multiplex PCR with BIOMED2 TRB-A/B primer pools amplified TRB rearrangements. MiXCR, applied by TCRdb to the multiplex PCR reads, yields one record per CDR3 protein. The sample contains roughly 5,100 distinct CDR3 sequences, less than 25% of which appear only once. From blood, about 230-500 ng of genomic DNA served as TRB template. Sequencing was carried out using blood. The receptor source for this set is a human donor with active COVID-19.

V usage is TRBV6-2 or TRBV6-3 and J usage is TRBJ2-7; 9 bases are shared with TRBD1. The CDR3 is 14 amino acids. Germline-derived CDR1 and CDR2 are MNHEY and SVGEGT. V was clipped by 4 bases and J by 6 bases; unmatched bases: 7. For the CDR3, the DNA is TGTGCCAGCAGTTGGACAGGGGAGGGGCGCGAGCAGTACTTC. This gives the protein CASSWTGEGREQYF.

This clonotype showed up just a few times. The chain couples TRBV7-9 to TRBJ1-2; maybe TRBD1 (5 bases). The CDR3 contains 13 residues. Trimming stripped 5 bases from V and 8 bases from J, with 15 bases between. Germline CDR1 is SEHNR and CDR2 is FQNEAQ (reference sequence). The CDR3 DNA reads TGTGCCAGCAGCACTCGCCGGGGGTACGGCTACACCTTC. Protein product: CASSTRRGYGYTF.

This clonotype has more than one count but fewer than ten. This chain uses TRBV24-1 with TRBJ1-1, with TRBD1 as a possible D gene (5 bases). The CDR3 consists of 14 residues. CDR1 is KGHDR, CDR2 SFDVKD, per germline. Trimming shortened V by 5 bases and J by 0 bases, and 9 bases separated the two germline ends. The CDR3 region has the DNA TGTGCCACCAGTGTCGGGACGGTGAACACTGAAGCTTTCTTT. This sequence encodes CATSVGTVNTEAFF.

By frequency in the sample, this clonotype is medium-sized. The rearrangement links TRBV6-5 to TRBJ1-5; the D gene is possibly TRBD1 (5 bases). CDR1 and CDR2 (germline): MNHEY, SVGAGI. This CDR3 comprises 16 residues. The V end lost 4 bases, the J end lost 2 bases, and 15 bases lay between the germline ends. Here the CDR3 DNA reads TGTGCCAGCAGTTCCAACTTGGGGGATCGCAATCAGCCCCAGCATTTT. Its translation is CASSSNLGDRNQPQHF.

The rearrangement links TRBV7-9 to TRBJ1-5; D is unresolved. V lost 4 bases to trimming and J lost 7 bases, with 20 bases between them. Germline V gene data show CDR1 as SEHNR and CDR2 as FQNEAQ (reference sequence). The CDR3 totals 16 residues. This CDR3 reads CASSSYQRGRGQPQHF. The CDR3 nucleotides read TGTGCCAGCAGCTCATACCAAAGAGGGCGCGGCCAGCCCCAGCATTTT. The variable domain in full, with the rest retrieved from reference TRBV7-9 and TRBJ1-5, is DTGVSQNPRHKITKRGQNVTFRCDPISEHNRLYWYRQTLGQGPEFLTYFQNEAQLEKSRLLSDRFSAERPKGSFSTLEIQRTEQGDSAMYLCASSSYQRGRGQPQHFGDGTRLSIL.

This clonotype has more than one count but fewer than ten. The chain joins TRBV20-1 to TRBJ2-2; D gene uncertain. Germline V gene data show CDR1 as DFQATT and CDR2 as SNEGSKA (reference sequence). The CDR3 loop spans 13 amino acids. V was pared by 3 bases and J by 5 bases, with 10 bases between. CDR3 residues: CSASPTRTGELFF. The CDR3 region has the DNA TGCAGTGCTAGTCCAACCAGGACCGGGGAGCTGTTTTTT.

The CDR3 loop is CASSHDRGRNEKLFF. Written as DNA, the CDR3 is TGTGCCAGCAGCCACGACAGGGGGCGTAATGAAAAACTGTTTTTT. The chain carries TRBV7-2 and TRBJ1-4; 10 nucleotides match TRBD1. The CDR3 consists of 15 residues. V was pared by 5 bases and J by 4 bases, with 4 bases of the junction left unmatched. Germline CDR1 SGHTA, CDR2 FQGNSA.

The gene calls are TRBV10-2 and TRBJ1-1; D ambiguous. Trimming stripped 4 bases from V and 5 bases from J, with 14 bases between. The CDR3 sequence is 14 residues long. Germline V gene data show CDR1 as WSHSY and CDR2 as SAAADI. DNA of the CDR3: TGCGCCAGCAGTGCCTCCGGGGTTGGGACTGAAGCTTTCTTT. Translating gives CASSASGVGTEAFF.

This clonotype was recorded at least ten times. The chain is built from TRBV6-6 and TRBJ1-2; 8 bases fit TRBD1. In germline, CDR1 is MNHNY, CDR2 SVGAGI (reference sequence). The CDR3 is made up of 16 amino acids. With V trimmed by 0 bases and J by 6 bases, 9 bases remained unmatched. DNA of the CDR3: TGTGCCAGCAGTTACTCCGGACAGGGCCCAATGGATGGCTACACCTTC. Its translation: CASSYSGQGPMDGYTF.